The 2 T cell receptor beta chains below all came from one sample that was sequenced in a study of T cells in Graves' hyperthyroidism and ophthalmopathy. TCR beta CDR3 region amplification was performed from RNA transcripts. First-round RT-PCR of the TCR CDR3 relied on the HTBI primer set. TCRdb re-derived calls from the multiplex PCR reads in MiXCR, one entry per CDR3 protein. The sample yields about 720,000 distinct CDR3 sequences, around 19% seen once. Material for sequencing was blood. These receptors came from a woman in her fifties or sixties with Graves' hyperthyroidism that later progressed to Graves' ophthalmopathy.

In its sample, this clonotype was seen many times. The chain carries TRBV11-3 and TRBJ1-3; D gene ambiguous. Germline CDR1 SGHNT, CDR2 YENEEA. V shed 0 bases and J shed 0 bases, with 6 bases lying between them. CDR3 length: 15 amino acids. CDR3 DNA: TGTGCCAGCAGCTTAGATGGCACCTCTGGAAACACCATATATTTT. Residues: CASSLDGTSGNTIYF.

This clonotype was observed many times. The chain employs TRBV20-1 and TRBJ1-6; the D gene is possibly TRBD1 (5 bases). V was shortened by 6 bases and J by 14 bases, with 23 bases between the two germline ends. Germline V gives CDR1 DFQATT, CDR2 SNEGSKA (reference sequence). This CDR3 has 14 residues. CDR3: CSALTRAAGGALHF. The DNA of the CDR3 is TGCAGTGCCCTGACCAGGGCAGCCGGGGGAGCCCTCCACTTT.